This passage covers 20 T cell receptor beta chains from one sample sequenced in a study of T cell responses to AZD1222 COVID-19 vaccine. Clones were sequenced by immunoSEQ multiplex PCR, and TCRdb holds only the in-frame ones, with some missing. The sample has under 200,000 clones; 70% to 90% are singletons. Sequences were derived from peripheral blood, sampled 28 days after the second AZD1222 dose. Every receptor here comes from an adult who received the AZD1222 COVID-19 vaccine.

The V gene is TRBV19, the J gene TRBJ2-7; 8 bases agree with TRBD2. Per the germline V gene, CDR1 is LNHDA and CDR2 is SQIVND (reference sequence). The J segment lost 4 bases and the V segment lost 3 bases, leaving 8 bases of the junction unmatched. CDR3 length equals 15 residues. CDR3 residues: CASSIQAGVVYEQYF. For the CDR3, the DNA is TGTGCCAGTAGTATCCAAGCGGGAGTGGTTTACGAGCAGTACTTC. Supplemented by reference TRBV19 and TRBJ2-7, the full variable domain reads DGGITQSPKYLFRKEGQNVTLSCEQNLNHDAMYWYRQDPGQGLRLIYYSQIVNDFQKGDIAEGYSVSREKKESFPLTVTSAQKNPTAFYLCASSIQAGVVYEQYFGPGTRLTVT.

This rearrangement joins TRBV6-5 to TRBJ2-7; possible D gene TRBD1, 5 bases. V was pared by 0 bases and J by 5 bases, with 11 bases between. Per germline, CDR1 MNHEY and CDR2 SVGAGI. This CDR3 comprises 14 residues. The CDR3 is CASSYSAGLDEQYF. The CDR3 DNA reads as TGTGCCAGCAGTTACTCGGCAGGGTTGGACGAGCAGTACTTC.

The V call is TRBV7-9, the J call TRBJ1-1; possibly TRBD1 for D (6 bases). Germline V CDR1 and CDR2: SEHNR, FQNEAQ (reference sequence). V gave up 1 base and J gave up 7 bases, with 13 bases separating them. The CDR3 has 14 residues. The DNA for the CDR3 is TGTGCCAGCAGCTTAGTGGGGGGCCCCAGTGAAGCTTTCTTT. Protein product: CASSLVGGPSEAFF.

The chain recombines TRBV5-1 with TRBJ1-6; no reliable D call. Looked up from germline, CDR1 is SGHRS and CDR2 is YFSETQ. CDR3 length: 17 residues. Trimming stripped 3 bases from V and 0 bases from J, with 13 bases between. CDR3: CASSSSSFSSYNSPLHF. CDR3 coding DNA: TGCGCCAGCAGCTCCTCAAGCTTTAGCTCCTATAATTCACCCCTCCACTTT.

The chain has TRBV20-1 and TRBJ2-7, with D possibly TRBD2 on 6 matching bases. CDR3 size: 13 residues. Trimming stripped 3 bases from V and 6 bases from J, with 15 bases between. The germline gives CDR1 DFQATT, CDR2 SNEGSKA (reference sequence). This chain's CDR3 is CSASRLGRSEQYF. CDR3 nucleotides: TGCAGTGCTAGTAGGCTAGGGAGGTCCGAGCAGTACTTC.

The rearrangement joins TRBV2 to TRBJ2-3, with D hard to call. Deletions cut 3 bases from V and 4 bases from J, with 5 bases between. Germline assignment: CDR1 SNHLY and CDR2 FYNNEI. CDR3 length equals 12 residues. The CDR3 DNA follows: TGTGCCAGCAGTGATCAGGCAGATACGCAGTATTTT. This sequence encodes CASSDQADTQYF.

There are a few counts of this clone. The chain links TRBV5-1 to TRBJ2-7; tentative D call: TRBD1 (5 bases). Germline V lookup: CDR1 SGHRS, CDR2 YFSETQ. Trimming left V 1 base short and J 6 bases short, with 17 bases between. The CDR3 has 15 amino acids. CDR3 nucleotides: TGCGCCAGCAGCTTGTCCTCGACAGACCCCCTCGAGCAGTACTTC. This gives the protein CASSLSSTDPLEQYF.

V gene TRBV6-5 combines with J gene TRBJ1-2; D is unresolved. The CDR3 totals 12 residues. Germline loops: CDR1 MNHEY, CDR2 SVGAGI. Trimming removed 5 bases from V and 4 bases from J, with 8 bases in between. This CDR3 is CASSRLGYGYTF. The DNA for the CDR3 is TGTGCCAGCAGTCGACTCGGCTATGGCTACACCTTC.

The chain employs TRBV27 and TRBJ1-2; TRBD1 matches at 7 bases. J gave up 0 bases and V 4 bases, and 5 bases lay outside the gene matches. The CDR3 extends over 15 amino acids. The germline CDR1 and CDR2 sequences are MNHEY and SMNVEV (reference sequence). The CDR3: CASSSDRIPNYGYTF. For the CDR3, the DNA is TGTGCCAGCAGTTCGGACAGGATTCCTAACTATGGCTACACCTTC.

This clone was detected a few times. This chain connects TRBV9 to TRBJ2-1; TRBD2 agrees at 8 bases. CDR1 SGDLS and CDR2 YYNGEE come from the germline V gene. V gave up 0 bases and J gave up 0 bases; unmatched junction bases: 2. The CDR3 contains 16 residues. The CDR3 DNA reads as TGTGCCAGCAGCGTAGAAAGCGGGAGCTCCTACAATGAGCAGTTCTTC. Translation: CASSVESGSSYNEQFF.

The chain carries TRBV28 and TRBJ2-1; the match to TRBD2 covers 12 bases. CDR1 is MDHEN and CDR2 is SYDVKM in the germline V gene. This CDR3 spans 19 amino acids. J gave up 6 bases and V 3 bases, and 15 bases lay outside the gene matches. CDR3 loop: CASSFNRASGRAEGNEQFF. The CDR3 DNA is TGTGCCAGCAGTTTCAACCGGGCTAGCGGGAGGGCCGAGGGCAATGAGCAGTTCTTC.

This chain uses TRBV9 with TRBJ2-5; 7 bases align to TRBD1. CDR3 length equals 15 residues. Germline values: CDR1 SGDLS, CDR2 YYNGEE. J gave up 5 bases and V 0 bases, and 7 bases lay outside the gene matches. The CDR3 DNA reads as TGTGCCAGCAGCGTAGACCACAGGGGTGGCGAGACCCAGTACTTC. Translating gives CASSVDHRGGETQYF.

V and J are TRBV7-9 and TRBJ1-2; no clear D gene. CDR3 length equals 13 residues. Trimming left V 5 bases short and J 5 bases short, with 12 bases between. Looked up from germline, CDR1 is SEHNR and CDR2 is FQNEAQ (reference sequence). The chain's CDR3 is CASSVVGPYGYTF. The CDR3 DNA reads TGTGCCAGCAGCGTGGTAGGCCCATATGGCTACACCTTC.

V gene TRBV2 combines with J gene TRBJ2-2; the D is unclear. Germline V lookup: CDR1 SNHLY, CDR2 FYNNEI. The CDR3 runs to 15 residues. V gave up 3 bases and J gave up 4 bases, with 12 bases separating them. This CDR3 reads CASSDQASGTGELFF. CDR3 DNA sequence: TGTGCCAGCAGTGACCAGGCTAGTGGCACCGGGGAGCTGTTTTTT.

For this clone: The germline gene is not matched at one end of the junction; a read error may be the cause. The rearrangement joins TRBV7-7 to TRBJ2-2; TRBD1 agrees at 9 bases. CDR1 is SSHAT and CDR2 is FNYEAQ in the germline V gene (reference sequence). There are 16 residues in the CDR3. The CDR3 spells CASSLDRGLDTGELFF. DNA of the CDR3: TGTGCTAGCAGCTTAGACAGGGGGTTGGACACCGGGGAGCTGTTTTTT.

J is TRBJ2-1 and V is TRBV3-1 (or the pseudogene TRBV3-2); tentative D call: TRBD2 (5 bases). This CDR3 spans 16 amino acids. Looked up from germline, CDR1 is LGHDT and CDR2 is YNNKEL (reference sequence). The V end lost 4 bases, the J end lost 6 bases, and 19 bases lay between the germline ends. In DNA, the CDR3 is TGTGCCAGCAGCCTCATACTGGGGTCTAGCCTCAATGAGCAGTTCTTC. Amino acid sequence: CASSLILGSSLNEQFF.

The chain couples TRBV9 to TRBJ1-2; tentatively, D is TRBD1 (6 bases). The CDR3 sequence is 13 residues long. The ends were cut back, 4 bases at V and 8 bases at J, with 15 bases in the middle. Per the germline V gene, CDR1 is SGDLS and CDR2 is YYNGEE. The CDR3 spells CASSPRGREGYTF. In nucleotides, the CDR3 is TGTGCCAGCAGCCCCAGGGGTAGGGAAGGCTACACCTTC.

This CDR3 reads CASSLGSSYNEQFF. CDR3 DNA: TGTGCCAGCAGTCTCGGGAGCTCCTACAATGAGCAGTTCTTC. This chain joins TRBV2 and TRBJ2-1, with D maybe TRBD2 (6 bases). Germline V gives CDR1 SNHLY, CDR2 FYNNEI. The CDR3 is 14 amino acids. V lost 5 bases to trimming and J lost 0 bases, with 8 bases between them.

The gene calls are TRBV7-9 and TRBJ2-7; D gene ambiguous. The CDR3 contains 15 residues. Trimming left V 1 base short and J 6 bases short, with 16 bases between. Per germline, CDR1 SEHNR and CDR2 FQNEAQ (reference sequence). The CDR3 loop reads CASSLGSDLLGEQYF. The CDR3 DNA follows: TGTGCCAGCAGCTTAGGGTCGGACCTGTTGGGCGAGCAGTACTTC.

Note on this clone: Other DNA variants within this sample encode the same CDR3. The V and J genes are TRBV5-1 and TRBJ1-5; 7 nucleotides line up with TRBD1. The length of the CDR3 is 15 residues. Germline V gives CDR1 SGHRS, CDR2 YFSETQ. The V and J ends lost 4 bases and 4 bases, in that order; junction bases with no gene match: 8. CDR3 loop: CASSLGQGGNQPQHF. CDR3 nucleotides: TGCGCCAGCAGCCTCGGGCAGGGGGGGAATCAGCCCCAGCATTTT.